This TCR beta chain emerged from a study of molecular identifiers for immune sequencing clone quantification. Study-wide results and caveats: Among about a million naive cells, as was reported, spiked Jurkat TCR RNA from one cell was detectable.

Bulk libraries came from a prior protocol with listed TCR primers. TCRdb re-called the PCR reads with MiXCR, one entry per CDR3 protein. Seen here are about 300,000 distinct CDR3 sequences, about a fifth observed once, and the top ten hold roughly 0.86%. In this sample, this clonotype turned up a few times. Its target is unknown. The germline V and J ends were trimmed by 1 base and 0 bases, with 10 bases remaining between them. This CDR3 has 15 residues. Germline V gene lookup returns CDR1 MGHRA and CDR2 YSYEKL. It was from about 19,000 to 1,100,000 sorted cells, with 10%, 30% or 50% RNA, that naive CD8 libraries came. As CD8+CD4-CCR7+CD45RA+ cells, naive CD8 T cells were sorted.

The gene calls are TRBV4-1 and TRBJ2-7; D might be TRBD1 or TRBD2, each matching 5 bases. The clonotype was recovered from a human donor in good health. Some libraries in this study had Jurkat cell RNA spiked in. The specimen sequenced was naive CD8+ T cells from blood, with Jurkat cell RNA spiked in. Subset of the sample: FACS-sorted CD8+CD4-CCR7+CD45RA+ naive T cells. The DNA for the CDR3 is TGCGCCAGCAGCCAAGGGGACGGTAGCTCCTACGAGCAGTACTTC. This gives the protein CASSQGDGSSYEQYF.